This TCR beta chain was profiled in a study of human T cells and chemical hapten exposure. Study summary: Variability of per-sample TCR yields stemmed mainly from small differences in pooled library volume.

The CDR3 extends over 14 amino acids. The V end lost 5 bases, the J end lost 9 bases, and 17 bases lay between the germline ends. CDR1 and CDR2 (germline): SEHNR, FQNEAQ (reference sequence). The authors extracted total RNA from unfractionated whole blood. Study-level findings and limits: No alteration of TCRs above 1 in 1000 frequency was seen with DPC sensitization.

The library labeled individual cDNA molecules by adding unique molecular identifiers to them. How the authors handled the data: Sample TCR totals centred on a median of about 100,000, ranging roughly 20,000 to 750,000. TCRdb fed the reads into MiXCR, producing one record per CDR3 protein. These V and J calls derive from TCRdb rather than the authors' analysis. The sample includes fewer than 150,000 distinct CDR3 sequences, more than 8.5% of them seen just once. This clonotype was observed a few times. What it binds is unknown. This TCR was recovered from a human donor in good health. Some clones in this sample may be carry-over from other donors' samples. Sequences were obtained from whole blood. V gene TRBV7-9 combines with J gene TRBJ2-1, with D possibly called TRBD1 or TRBD2 (5 bases each). CDR3: CASSPGPKGIEQFF. The DNA for the CDR3 is TGTGCCAGCAGCCCGGGGCCCAAAGGGATTGAGCAGTTCTTC.